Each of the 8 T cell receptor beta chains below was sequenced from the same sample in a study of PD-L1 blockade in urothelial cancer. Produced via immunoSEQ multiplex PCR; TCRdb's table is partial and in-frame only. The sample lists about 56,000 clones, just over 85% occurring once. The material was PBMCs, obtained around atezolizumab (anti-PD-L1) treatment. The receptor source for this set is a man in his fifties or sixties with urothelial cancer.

The DNA of the CDR3 is TGTGCCAGCAGCCCGTACCGGGGCACTGAAGCTTTCTTT. Amino acids: CASSPYRGTEAFF. This chain links TRBV11-2 with TRBJ1-1; no clear D. V was cut by 5 bases and J by 4 bases, with 11 bases left in between. The CDR3 totals 13 residues. CDR1 SGHAT and CDR2 FQNNGV come from the germline V gene.

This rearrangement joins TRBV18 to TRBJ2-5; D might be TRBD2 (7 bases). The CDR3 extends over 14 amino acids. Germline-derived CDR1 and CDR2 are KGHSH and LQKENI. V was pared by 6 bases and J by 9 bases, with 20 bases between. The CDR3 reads CASSYREGKKAQYF. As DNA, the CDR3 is TGTGCCAGCTCGTACAGGGAGGGCAAGAAGGCCCAGTACTTC.

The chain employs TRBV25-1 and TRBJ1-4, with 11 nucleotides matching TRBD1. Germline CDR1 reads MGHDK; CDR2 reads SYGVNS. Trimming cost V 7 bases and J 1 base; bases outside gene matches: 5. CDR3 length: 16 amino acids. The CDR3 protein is CASKPDRGRTNEKLFF. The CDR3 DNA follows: TGTGCCAGCAAACCGGACAGGGGGCGAACTAATGAAAAACTGTTTTTT.

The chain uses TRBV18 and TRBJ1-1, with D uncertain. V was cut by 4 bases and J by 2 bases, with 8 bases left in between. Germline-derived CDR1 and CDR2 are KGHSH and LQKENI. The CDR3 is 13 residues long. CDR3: CASSLKANTEAFF. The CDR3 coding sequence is TGTGCCAGCTCACTTAAAGCCAACACTGAAGCTTTCTTT.

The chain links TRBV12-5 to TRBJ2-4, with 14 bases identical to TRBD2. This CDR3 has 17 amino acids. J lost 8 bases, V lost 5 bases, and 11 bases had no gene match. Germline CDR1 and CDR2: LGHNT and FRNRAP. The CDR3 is CASGHSGTSGSPDIQYF. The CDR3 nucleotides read TGTGCTAGTGGTCATTCCGGGACTAGCGGGAGCCCAGACATTCAGTACTTC.

The CDR3 is CASSRGYNEQFF. CDR3 DNA sequence: TGTGCCAGCAGCCGAGGCTACAATGAGCAGTTCTTC. This chain joins TRBV11-2 and TRBJ2-1; unclear D gene. The CDR3 totals 12 residues. The germline CDR1 and CDR2 sequences are SGHAT and FQNNGV. The V end was cut by 5 bases, the J end by 3 bases, with 5 bases between.

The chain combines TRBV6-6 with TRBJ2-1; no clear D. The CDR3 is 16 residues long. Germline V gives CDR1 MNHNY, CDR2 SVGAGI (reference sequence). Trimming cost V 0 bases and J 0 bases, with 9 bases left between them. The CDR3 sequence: CASSYSFQDSYNEQFF. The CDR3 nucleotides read TGTGCCAGCAGTTACTCGTTCCAGGACTCCTACAATGAGCAGTTCTTC.

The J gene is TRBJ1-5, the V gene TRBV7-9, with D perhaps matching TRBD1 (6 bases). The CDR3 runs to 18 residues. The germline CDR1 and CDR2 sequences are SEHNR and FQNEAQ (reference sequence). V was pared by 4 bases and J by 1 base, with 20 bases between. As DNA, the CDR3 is TGTGCCAGCAGCTCCTCCGGGACATATCGGGGAAGCAATCAGCCCCAGCATTTT. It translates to CASSSSGTYRGSNQPQHF. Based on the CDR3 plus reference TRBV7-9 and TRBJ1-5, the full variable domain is DTGVSQNPRHKITKRGQNVTFRCDPISEHNRLYWYRQTLGQGPEFLTYFQNEAQLEKSRLLSDRFSAERPKGSFSTLEIQRTEQGDSAMYLCASSSSGTYRGSNQPQHFGDGTRLSIL.